One and the same sample provided the 18 T cell receptor beta chains below, sequenced in a study of control samples from healthy donors and cancer patients. Libraries were prepared by immunoSEQ multiplex PCR; TCRdb keeps only in-frame clonotypes and omits some of them. The sample has approximately 49,000 clones, approximately 83% seen once; the top ten hold over 2.5%. The sequenced sample consisted of PBMCs. The receptors were gathered from a woman aged 45-59 years with lung cancer.

This clone has just a few counts. The V and J genes are TRBV28 and TRBJ1-1; a possible D gene is TRBD1 (6 bases). Trimming removed 6 bases at V and 0 bases at J, with 14 bases between. This CDR3 has 15 amino acids. Germline V lookup: CDR1 MDHEN, CDR2 SYDVKM. The chain's CDR3 is CASSSTGPMNTEAFF. As DNA, the CDR3 is TGTGCCAGCAGCTCTACAGGGCCGATGAACACTGAAGCTTTCTTT. Full variable domain (missing parts from reference TRBV28 and TRBJ1-1): DVKVTQSSRYLVKRTGEKVFLECVQDMDHENMFWYRQDPGLGLRLIYFSYDVKMKEKGDIPEGYSVSREKKERFSLILESASTNQTSMYLCASSSTGPMNTEAFFGQGTRLTVV.

The V and J genes are TRBV11-2 and TRBJ1-1; 7 nucleotides agree with TRBD1. The J segment lost 2 bases and the V segment lost 5 bases, leaving 5 bases of the junction unmatched. Germline V gene data show CDR1 as SGHAT and CDR2 as FQNNGV. The CDR3 consists of 14 residues. In nucleotides, the CDR3 is TGTGCCAGCAGCGGAGACAGGGTCAACACTGAAGCTTTCTTT. This sequence encodes CASSGDRVNTEAFF.

The V gene is TRBV27, the J gene TRBJ1-1; tentatively, D is TRBD1 (6 bases). The CDR3 runs to 14 residues. Trimming removed 7 bases from V and 6 bases from J, with 18 bases in between. Germline V gene data show CDR1 as MNHEY and CDR2 as SMNVEV (reference sequence). The DNA for the CDR3 is TGTGCCAGCAAGTTTAGGGGCGGGACATCTGAAGCTTTCTTT. It specifies CASKFRGGTSEAFF.

This chain links TRBV7-3 with TRBJ2-1; 7 bases line up with TRBD2. This CDR3 is built from 14 residues. Germline V gene sequence: CDR1 SGHTA, CDR2 FQGTGA. Trimming at V came to 2 bases and at J to 5 bases, leaving 3 bases not matched to a gene. CDR3 DNA sequence: TGTGCCAGCAGCTTATGGGGAGGGAACAATGAGCAGTTCTTC. Translation: CASSLWGGNNEQFF. Based on the CDR3 plus reference TRBV7-3 and TRBJ2-1, the full variable domain is GAGVSQTPSNKVTEKGKYVELRCDPISGHTALYWYRQSLGQGPEFLIYFQGTGAADDSGLPNDRFFAVRPEGSVSTLKIQRTERGDSAVYLCASSLWGGNNEQFFGPGTRLTVL.

The V call is TRBV5-1, the J call TRBJ2-5; D not certain. Trimming shortened V by 2 bases and J by 5 bases, and 10 bases separated the two germline ends. The CDR3 has 13 amino acids. The V gene's germline CDR1 is SGHRS and CDR2 YFSETQ. CDR3 in amino acids: CASSFTPRETQYF. The CDR3 nucleotides are TGCGCCAGCAGCTTTACCCCTAGGGAGACCCAGTACTTC.

This rearrangement joins TRBV7-2 to TRBJ2-5; 10 bases fit TRBD1. CDR3 length: 14 residues. Germline V gene data show CDR1 as SGHTA and CDR2 as FQGNSA. J lost 2 bases, V lost 5 bases, and 2 bases had no gene match. The CDR3 sequence is CASSLDRGQETQYF. CDR3 DNA: TGTGCCAGCAGCCTGGACAGGGGGCAAGAGACCCAGTACTTC.

The V gene is TRBV28, the J gene TRBJ2-7; possibly TRBD2 for D (5 bases). The CDR3 contains 14 residues. The V gene lost 1 base and the J gene lost 2 bases, with 9 bases spanning the gap. Looked up from germline, CDR1 is MDHEN and CDR2 is SYDVKM. CDR3 nucleotides: TGTGCCAGCAGTTTATTTAGAGGGACCTACGAGCAGTACTTC. Translated: CASSLFRGTYEQYF.

The V call is TRBV7-9, the J call TRBJ2-7, with D perhaps TRBD1 or TRBD2 (5 bases each). The CDR3 contains 15 residues. Per germline, CDR1 SEHNR and CDR2 FQNEAQ (reference sequence). Trimming cost V 2 bases and J 0 bases, with 11 bases left between them. CDR3 amino acids: CASSLTLGASYEQYF. Written as DNA, the CDR3 is TGTGCCAGCAGCTTAACCCTCGGGGCCTCCTACGAGCAGTACTTC.

The count of this clone is one. The CDR3, as DNA: TGTGCCAGCAGCCGGACTAGCGGGGGGGCGATACGCTCCTACAATGAGCAGTTCTTC. Translated, it gives CASSRTSGGAIRSYNEQFF. V is TRBV7-2 and J is TRBJ2-1, with 15 bases identical to TRBD2. The CDR3 loop spans 19 amino acids. Per germline, CDR1 SGHTA and CDR2 FQGNSA. V shed 5 bases, J shed 0 bases, and the junction held 8 bases outside the gene matches.

CDR3 coding DNA: TGTGCCAGCAGAGGTGATTACTATGGCTACACCTTC. Amino acid sequence: CASRGDYYGYTF. This rearrangement joins TRBV27 to TRBJ1-2; D not certain. The V end lost 6 bases, the J end lost 3 bases, and 8 bases lay between the germline ends. Looked up from germline, CDR1 is MNHEY and CDR2 is SMNVEV (reference sequence). This CDR3 is 12 amino acids long.

The chain recombines TRBV19 with TRBJ2-1; no firm D call. CDR3 length: 13 residues. V lost 7 bases, J lost 0 bases, and 7 bases lay in between. Germline CDR1 reads LNHDA; CDR2 reads SQIVND (reference sequence). The CDR3 nucleotides read TGTGCCAGTAAAGAGAGCTCCTACAATGAGCAGTTCTTC. This gives the protein CASKESSYNEQFF.

This clone was picked up one time. The gene calls are TRBV9 and TRBJ2-6; no clear D gene. Trimming stripped 2 bases from V and 0 bases from J, with 0 bases between. The germline CDR1 and CDR2 sequences are SGDLS and YYNGEE. CDR3 length: 13 amino acids. CDR3 loop: CASSVSGANVLTF. Here the CDR3 DNA reads TGTGCCAGCAGCGTCTCTGGGGCCAACGTCCTGACTTTC.

The V call is TRBV7-8, the J call TRBJ2-3; D is ambiguous. Germline values: CDR1 SGHVS, CDR2 FQNEAQ. The CDR3 consists of 14 residues. The V end was cut by 1 base, the J end by 0 bases, with 5 bases between. This CDR3 is CASSLERSTDTQYF. The CDR3 DNA follows: TGTGCCAGCAGCTTAGAGAGAAGCACAGATACGCAGTATTTT.

J is TRBJ1-1 and V is TRBV5-1, with a weak D call TRBD1 (6 bases). V was pared by 4 bases and J by 1 base, with 20 bases between. Germline V gene sequence: CDR1 SGHRS, CDR2 YFSETQ. The CDR3 has 17 amino acids. The CDR3 region is CASSRRDKEATNTEAFF. CDR3 nucleotides: TGCGCCAGCAGCCGGCGGGACAAAGAGGCTACGAACACTGAAGCTTTCTTT.

The chain uses TRBV28 and TRBJ1-1; D remains unclear. The germline CDR1 and CDR2 sequences are MDHEN and SYDVKM. Trimming pared 1 base from V and 3 bases from J, leaving 6 bases between. CDR3 length: 13 residues. The CDR3 protein is CASSLSPDTEAFF. The CDR3, as DNA: TGTGCCAGCAGTTTATCGCCGGACACTGAAGCTTTCTTT.

On this clone: The DNA is left out, because the CDR3 cannot be placed on it with certainty; the CDR3 is given as TCRdb lists it. The V call is TRBV7-9, the J call TRBJ1-6. Germline V gene lookup returns CDR1 SEHNR and CDR2 FQNEAQ (reference sequence). The CDR3 is made up of 16 amino acids, end residues included. The chain's CDR3 is CASSLVFGNGDSPLHF.

The chain joins TRBV10-3 to TRBJ1-2; D possibly corresponds to TRBD1 (6 bases). This CDR3 contains 13 residues. Germline values: CDR1 ENHRY, CDR2 SYGVKD. V shed 10 bases and J shed 2 bases, with 14 bases lying between them. This CDR3 reads CATQGRQNYGYTF. In DNA form, the CDR3 reads TGTGCCACCCAGGGGCGTCAGAACTATGGCTACACCTTC.

For this clone: Sequence at one end of the junction differs from germline and may be a read error. The rearrangement links TRBV2 to TRBJ1-2; D gene uncertain. CDR1 is SNHLY, CDR2 FYNNEI, per germline. This CDR3 has 11 residues. The CDR3 spells CASMVLYGYAF. In DNA, the CDR3 is TGTGCCAGCATGGTCCTCTATGGCTACGCCTTC. The whole variable domain, remainder taken from reference TRBV2 and TRBJ1-2, is EPEVTQTPSHQVTQMGQEVILRCVPISNHLYFYWYRQILGQKVEFLVSFYNNEISEKSEIFDDQFSVERPDGSNFTLKIRSTKLEDSAMYFCASMVLYGYAFGSGTRLTVV.